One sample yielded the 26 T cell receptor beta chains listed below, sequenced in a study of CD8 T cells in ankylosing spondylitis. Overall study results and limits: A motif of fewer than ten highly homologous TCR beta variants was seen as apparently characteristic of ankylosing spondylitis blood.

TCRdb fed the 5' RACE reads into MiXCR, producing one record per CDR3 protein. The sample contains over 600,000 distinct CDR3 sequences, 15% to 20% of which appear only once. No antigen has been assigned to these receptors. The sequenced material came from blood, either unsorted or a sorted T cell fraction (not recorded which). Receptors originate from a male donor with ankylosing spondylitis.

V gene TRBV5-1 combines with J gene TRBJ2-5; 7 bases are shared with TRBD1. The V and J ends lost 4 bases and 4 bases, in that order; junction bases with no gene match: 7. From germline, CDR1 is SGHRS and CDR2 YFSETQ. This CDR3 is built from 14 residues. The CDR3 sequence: CASSRKQGLETQYF. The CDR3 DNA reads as TGCGCCAGCAGCCGTAAACAGGGGCTAGAGACCCAGTACTTC.

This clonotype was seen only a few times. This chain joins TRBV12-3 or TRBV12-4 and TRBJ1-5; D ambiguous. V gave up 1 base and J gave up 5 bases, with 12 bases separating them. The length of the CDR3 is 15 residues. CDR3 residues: CASSLGVTWHQPQHF. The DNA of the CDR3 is TGTGCCAGCAGTTTAGGAGTGACATGGCATCAGCCCCAGCATTTT.

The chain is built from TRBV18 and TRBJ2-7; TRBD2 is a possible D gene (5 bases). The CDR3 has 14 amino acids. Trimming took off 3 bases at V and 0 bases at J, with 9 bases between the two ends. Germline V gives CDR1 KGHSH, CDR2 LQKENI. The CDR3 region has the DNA TGTGCCAGCTCACCGGAGGCGGTCTCCTACGAGCAGTACTTC. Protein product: CASSPEAVSYEQYF.

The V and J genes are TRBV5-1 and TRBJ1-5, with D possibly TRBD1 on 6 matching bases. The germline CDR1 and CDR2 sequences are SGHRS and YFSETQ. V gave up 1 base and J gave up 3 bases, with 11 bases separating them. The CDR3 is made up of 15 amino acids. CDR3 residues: CASSLTGSVNQPQHF. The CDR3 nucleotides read TGCGCCAGCAGCTTGACAGGGTCCGTCAATCAGCCCCAGCATTTT.

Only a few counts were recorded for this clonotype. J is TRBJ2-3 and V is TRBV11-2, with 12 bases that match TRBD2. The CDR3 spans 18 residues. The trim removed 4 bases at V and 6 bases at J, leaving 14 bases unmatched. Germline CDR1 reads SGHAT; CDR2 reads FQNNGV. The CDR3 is CASSSIFGLAGPRDTQYF. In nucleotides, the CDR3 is TGTGCCAGCAGCTCCATATTCGGACTAGCGGGACCCCGGGATACGCAGTATTTT.

CDR3 residues: CASSFGGRDGYTF. CDR3 nucleotide sequence: TGTGCCAGCAGTTTTGGGGGGAGGGATGGCTACACCTTC. The chain has TRBV12-3 or TRBV12-4 and TRBJ1-2; tentatively, D is TRBD1 (5 bases). V dropped 3 bases and J dropped 6 bases, with 11 bases sitting between them. The CDR3 loop spans 13 amino acids.

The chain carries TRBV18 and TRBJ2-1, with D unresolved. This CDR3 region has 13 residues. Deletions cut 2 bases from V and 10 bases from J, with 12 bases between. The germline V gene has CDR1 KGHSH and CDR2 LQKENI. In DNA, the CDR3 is TGTGCCAGCTCACCAGAGGTCGCAGCAGAGCAGTTCTTC. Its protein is CASSPEVAAEQFF. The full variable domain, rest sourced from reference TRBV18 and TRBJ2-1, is NAGVMQNPRHLVRRRGQEARLRCSPMKGHSHVYWYRQLPEEGLKFMVYLQKENIIDESGMPKERFSAEFPKEGPSILRIQQVVRGDSAAYFCASSPEVAAEQFFGPGTRLTVL.

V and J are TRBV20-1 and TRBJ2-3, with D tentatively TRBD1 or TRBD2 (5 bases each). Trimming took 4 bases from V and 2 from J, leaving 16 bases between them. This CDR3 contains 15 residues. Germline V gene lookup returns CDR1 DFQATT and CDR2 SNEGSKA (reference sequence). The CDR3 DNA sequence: TGCAGTGCTAACGCCGTTGGGGGACCCACAGATACGCAGTATTTT. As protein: CSANAVGGPTDTQYF.

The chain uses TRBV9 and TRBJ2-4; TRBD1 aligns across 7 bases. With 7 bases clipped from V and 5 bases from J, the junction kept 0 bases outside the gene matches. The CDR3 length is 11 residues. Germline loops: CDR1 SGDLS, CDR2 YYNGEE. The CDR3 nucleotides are TGTGCCAGCGGGACAGAAAACATTCAGTACTTC. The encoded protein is CASGTENIQYF. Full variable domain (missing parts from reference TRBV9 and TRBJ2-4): DSGVTQTPKHLITATGQRVTLRCSPRSGDLSVYWYQQSLDQGLQFLIQYYNGEERAKGNILERFSAQQFPDLHSELNLSSLELGDSALYFCASGTENIQYFGAGTRLSVL.

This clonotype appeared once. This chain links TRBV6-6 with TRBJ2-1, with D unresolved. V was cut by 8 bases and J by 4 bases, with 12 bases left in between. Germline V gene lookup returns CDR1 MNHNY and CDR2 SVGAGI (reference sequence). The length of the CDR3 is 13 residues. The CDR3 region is CASRQDGYNEQFF. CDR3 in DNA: TGTGCCAGCCGGCAGGACGGTTACAATGAGCAGTTCTTC.

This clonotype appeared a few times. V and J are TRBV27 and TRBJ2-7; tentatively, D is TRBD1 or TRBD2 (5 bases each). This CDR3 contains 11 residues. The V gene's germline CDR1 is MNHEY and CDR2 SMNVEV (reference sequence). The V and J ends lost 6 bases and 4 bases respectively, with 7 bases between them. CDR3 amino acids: CASRGRYEQYF. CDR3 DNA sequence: TGTGCCAGCAGGGGACGGTACGAGCAGTACTTC.

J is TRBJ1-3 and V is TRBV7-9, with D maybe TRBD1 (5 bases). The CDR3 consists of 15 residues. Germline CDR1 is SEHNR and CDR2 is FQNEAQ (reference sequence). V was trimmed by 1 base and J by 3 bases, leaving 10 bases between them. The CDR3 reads CASSLVDRDGNTIYF. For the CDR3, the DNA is TGTGCCAGCAGCTTAGTTGACAGAGATGGAAACACCATATATTTT.

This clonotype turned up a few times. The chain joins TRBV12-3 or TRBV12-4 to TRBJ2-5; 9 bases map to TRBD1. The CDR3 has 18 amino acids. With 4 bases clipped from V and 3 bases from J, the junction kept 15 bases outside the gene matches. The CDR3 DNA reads TGTGCCAGCAGTTCGGGACAGGGTCCGTCCGCCGCTAAAGAGACCCAGTACTTC. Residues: CASSSGQGPSAAKETQYF.

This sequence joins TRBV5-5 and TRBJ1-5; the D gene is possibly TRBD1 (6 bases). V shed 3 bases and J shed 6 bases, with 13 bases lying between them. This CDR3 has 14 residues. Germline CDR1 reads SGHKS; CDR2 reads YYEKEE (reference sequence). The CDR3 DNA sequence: TGTGCCAGCAGCTCGACAGGCAGTGGTCAGCCCCAGCATTTT. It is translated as CASSSTGSGQPQHF.

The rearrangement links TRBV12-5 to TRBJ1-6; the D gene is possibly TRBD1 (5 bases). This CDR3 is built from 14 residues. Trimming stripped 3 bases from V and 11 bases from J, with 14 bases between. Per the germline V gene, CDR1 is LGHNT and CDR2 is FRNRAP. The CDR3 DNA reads TGTGCTAGTGGTTTTGCAGGGTGGGATACACCCCTCCACTTT. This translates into CASGFAGWDTPLHF.

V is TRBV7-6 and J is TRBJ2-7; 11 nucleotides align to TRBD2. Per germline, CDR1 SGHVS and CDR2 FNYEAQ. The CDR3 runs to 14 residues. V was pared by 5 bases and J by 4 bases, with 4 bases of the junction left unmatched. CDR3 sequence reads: CASSAGTSGYEQYF. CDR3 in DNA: TGTGCCAGCAGCGCCGGGACTAGCGGATACGAGCAGTACTTC.

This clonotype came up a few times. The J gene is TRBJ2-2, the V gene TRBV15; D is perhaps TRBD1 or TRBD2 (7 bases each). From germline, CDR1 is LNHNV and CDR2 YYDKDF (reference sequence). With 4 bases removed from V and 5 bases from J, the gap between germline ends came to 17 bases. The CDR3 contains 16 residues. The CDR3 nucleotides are TGTGCCACCAGCACCCGAAGACAGGGAGGGACCGGGGAGCTGTTTTTT. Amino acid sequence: CATSTRRQGGTGELFF.

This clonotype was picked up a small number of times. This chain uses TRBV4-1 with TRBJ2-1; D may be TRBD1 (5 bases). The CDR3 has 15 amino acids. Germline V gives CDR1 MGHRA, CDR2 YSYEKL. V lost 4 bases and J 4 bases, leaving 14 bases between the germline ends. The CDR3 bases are TGCGCCAGCAGCCGACTCAGGGATTCGTACAATGAGCAGTTCTTC. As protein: CASSRLRDSYNEQFF.

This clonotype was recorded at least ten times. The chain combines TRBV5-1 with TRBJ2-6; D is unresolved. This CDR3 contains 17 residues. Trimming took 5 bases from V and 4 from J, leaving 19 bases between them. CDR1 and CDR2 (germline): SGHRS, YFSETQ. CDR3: CASSITVSGTGANVLTF. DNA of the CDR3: TGCGCCAGCAGTATTACTGTCTCGGGTACCGGGGCCAACGTCCTGACTTTC.

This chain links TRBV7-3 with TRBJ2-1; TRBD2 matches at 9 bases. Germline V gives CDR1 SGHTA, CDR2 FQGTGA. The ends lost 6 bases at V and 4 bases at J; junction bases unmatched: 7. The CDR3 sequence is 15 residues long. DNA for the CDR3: TGTGCCAGCAGAGAGACTAGCGGAGCTTACAATGAGCAGTTCTTC. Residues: CASRETSGAYNEQFF.

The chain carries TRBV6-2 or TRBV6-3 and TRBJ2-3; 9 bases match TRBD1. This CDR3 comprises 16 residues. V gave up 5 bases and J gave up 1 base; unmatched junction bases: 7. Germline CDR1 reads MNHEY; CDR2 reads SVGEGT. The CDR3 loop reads CASSIRDRDRTDTQYF. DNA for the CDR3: TGTGCCAGCAGTATCCGGGACAGGGATCGCACAGATACGCAGTATTTT.

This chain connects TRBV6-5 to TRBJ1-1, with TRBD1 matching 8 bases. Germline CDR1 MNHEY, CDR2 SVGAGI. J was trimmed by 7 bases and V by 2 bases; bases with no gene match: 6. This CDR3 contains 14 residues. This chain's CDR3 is CASSYPGQVNEAFF. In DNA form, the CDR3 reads TGTGCCAGCAGTTACCCGGGACAGGTGAATGAAGCTTTCTTT.

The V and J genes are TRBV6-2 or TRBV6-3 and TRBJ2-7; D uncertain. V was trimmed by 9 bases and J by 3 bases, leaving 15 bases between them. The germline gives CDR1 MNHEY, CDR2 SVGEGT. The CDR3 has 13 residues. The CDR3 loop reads CASTSGSYYEQYF. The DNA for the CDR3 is TGTGCCAGTACCTCGGGTTCGTACTACGAGCAGTACTTC.

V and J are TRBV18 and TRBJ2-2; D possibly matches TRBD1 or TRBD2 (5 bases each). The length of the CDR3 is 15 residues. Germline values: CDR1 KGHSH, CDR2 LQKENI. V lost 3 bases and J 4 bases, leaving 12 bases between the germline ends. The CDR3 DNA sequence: TGTGCCAGCTCACCCGCGACAGCGGCCACCGGGGAGCTGTTTTTT. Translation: CASSPATAATGELFF.

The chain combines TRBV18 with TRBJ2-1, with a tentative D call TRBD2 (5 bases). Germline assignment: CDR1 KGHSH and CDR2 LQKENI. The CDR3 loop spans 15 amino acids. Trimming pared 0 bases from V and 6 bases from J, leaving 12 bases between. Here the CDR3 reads CASSPPKLAVNEQFF. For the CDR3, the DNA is TGTGCCAGCTCACCACCGAAGCTAGCTGTCAATGAGCAGTTCTTC.

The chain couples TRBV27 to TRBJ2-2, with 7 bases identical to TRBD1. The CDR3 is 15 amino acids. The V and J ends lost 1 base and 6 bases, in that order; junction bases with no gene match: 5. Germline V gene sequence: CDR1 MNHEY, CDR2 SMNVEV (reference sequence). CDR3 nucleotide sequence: TGTGCCAGCAGTTTATGGCAGGGGGTAGCCGGGGAGCTGTTTTTT. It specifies CASSLWQGVAGELFF.